The source of this T cell receptor (beta chain) is a study of Graves' ophthalmopathy and Graves' hyperthyroidism. CDR1 SGHDT and CDR2 YYEEEE come from the germline V gene. V was pared by 4 bases and J by 1 base, with 17 bases between. This CDR3 spans 17 amino acids. Concerning this clonotype itself: Antigen unknown.

As the template, RNA transcripts were used to amplify TCR beta CDR3 regions. Scientists carried out first-round RT-PCR using HTBI primers and then a second-round multiplex PCR. TCRdb reprocessed the multiplex PCR reads via MiXCR and lists one record per CDR3 protein. Among some 350,000 distinct CDR3 sequences listed, approximately 18% were seen once. Points from the study as a whole: Most thyroid-expanded clonotypes exceeding 0.001 frequency were also found in blood. The model's prediction of ophthalmopathy progression had approximately 68% sensitivity and around 77% specificity.

Stable hyperthyroidism was defined by absence of ophthalmopathy within 18 months of follow-up. Uncontrolled infections, other autoimmune diseases, pregnancy or lactation barred patients from enrollment. The sequenced sample was peripheral blood. The chain has TRBV5-6 and TRBJ2-2, with TRBD2 as a possible D gene (5 bases). The receptor was derived from an adult woman with stable Graves' hyperthyroidism. The CDR3 nucleotides read TGTGCCAGCAGCCCTCTCCCGGGGAAGGAGAACACCGGGGAGCTGTTTTTT. Protein product: CASSPLPGKENTGELFF. Full variable domain (outside the CDR3, taken from reference TRBV5-6 and TRBJ2-2): DAGVTQSPTHLIKTRGQQVTLRCSPKSGHDTVSWYQQALGQGPQFIFQYYEEEERQRGNFPDRFSGHQFPNYSSELNVNALLLGDSALYLCASSPLPGKENTGELFFGEGSRLTVL.